A selection of T cell receptor beta chains follows, all from one sample in a study of T cells in Graves' hyperthyroidism and ophthalmopathy. TCRdb passed the multiplex PCR reads through MiXCR, listing each CDR3 protein once. The sample includes about 640,000 distinct CDR3 sequences, more than 20% of them seen just once. The material sequenced was blood. The receptors shown here come from a young man with Graves' ophthalmopathy. CDR3s include the opening cysteine and the closing phenylalanine or tryptophan. Fields, in order: D gene, CDR3 length, clone size, J gene, V gene, CDR3 DNA, CDR3 protein. The D gene is left open where the match is weak. Expanded clones are given a class, and other clones once, few, many or no size at all.

- 12 - TRBJ2-5 TRBV7-9 TGTGCCAGCAGGGGGGCGGGGGAGACCCAGTACTTC CASRGAGETQYF
TRBD1 15 few TRBJ1-5 TRBV5-1 TGCGCCAGCAGCCCGCCGACAGGGGTCAATCAGCCCCAGCATTTT CASSPPTGVNQPQHF
TRBD1 15 - TRBJ2-7 TRBV11-1 TGTGCCAGCAGCAGAGGGACAGGGTTAACCTACGAGCAGTACTTC CASSRGTGLTYEQYF
- 12 - TRBJ2-3 TRBV7-2 TGTGCCAGCAGTTTCGGCACGACGGATCTGTATTTT CASSFGTTDLYF
- 12 many TRBJ1-1 TRBV7-9 TGTGCCAGCAGCGAAAGGGCGGATATAGCTTTCTTT CASSERADIAFF
TRBD1 17 few TRBJ1-2 TRBV28 TGTGCCAGCAGTTTGGGCGGAAGGGGACAGTCTGACTATGGCTACACCTTC CASSLGGRGQSDYGYTF
TRBD2 16 few TRBJ2-4 TRBV5-4 TGTGCCAGCAGCCCGGGACTAGCGGGAGCCAAAAACATTCAGTACTTC CASSPGLAGAKNIQYF
- 14 many TRBJ1-4 TRBV6-5 TGTGCCAGCAGTTACTCGGGACCTTCTGAAAAACTGTTTTTT CASSYSGPSEKLFF
TRBD1 15 few TRBJ1-4 TRBV6-5 TGTGCCAGCAGTTACTATCAGGGGGCGAATGAAAAACTGTTTTTT CASSYYQGANEKLFF
- 15 few TRBJ1-2 TRBV7-9 TGTGCCAGCAGCTTAGAACGGTCCTATGACTATGGCTACACCTTC CASSLERSYDYGYTF
- 15 - TRBJ2-7 TRBV30 TGTGCCTGGAGACCTATGGGGTCGGGGGCTTACGAGCAGTACTTC CAWRPMGSGAYEQYF
- 12 few TRBJ2-1 TRBV19 TGTGCCAGTAGTTACAAGGGAAGTGAGCAGTTCTTC CASSYKGSEQFF
- 12 once TRBJ2-1 TRBV6-1 TGTGCCAGCAACGAACGGGGGTATGAGCAGTTCTTC CASNERGYEQFF
TRBD1 16 few TRBJ2-4 TRBV12-3/TRBV12-4 TGTGCCAGCAGTTTAACAGGGGGACTAGCCAAAAACATTCAGTACTTC CASSLTGGLAKNIQYF
- 12 few TRBJ2-7 TRBV28 TGTGCCAGCAGTTTATATGGGGTCGAGCAGTACTTC CASSLYGVEQYF
- 14 few TRBJ2-3 TRBV28 TGTGCCAGCAGCCGACGACAGATCACAGATACGCAGTATTTT CASSRRQITDTQYF
- 14 many TRBJ2-7 TRBV5-1 TGCGCCAGCAGCTTGCTCGCCTCCTCCCACGAGCAGTACTTC CASSLLASSHEQYF
- 14 - TRBJ2-5 TRBV5-5 TGTGCCAGCAGCTTAATCAGGGACCAAGAGACCCAGTACTTC CASSLIRDQETQYF
- 13 many TRBJ2-1 TRBV28 TGTGCCAGCAGCCGGGACTCAAACAATGAGCAGTTCTTC CASSRDSNNEQFF
- 13 few TRBJ2-7 TRBV28 TGTGCCAGCAGCGGGACTGCGGCCTACGAGCAGTACTTC CASSGTAAYEQYF
- 17 few TRBJ2-4 TRBV6-2/TRBV6-3 TGTGCCAGCAGTCCCGATAGTGGGGGCGCGGCCAAAAACATTCAGTACTTC CASSPDSGGAAKNIQYF
- 14 - TRBJ2-3 TRBV28 TGTGCCAGCAGTACCACAGGGAACGGAGATACGCAGTATTTT CASSTTGNGDTQYF
TRBD2 18 - TRBJ2-7 TRBV12-3/TRBV12-4 TGTGCCAGCAGTCCCCAGGGACTAGCGGGAGTTAAACGGGGCGAGCAGTACTTC CASSPQGLAGVKRGEQYF
TRBD1 16 - TRBJ2-1 TRBV7-2 TGTGCCAGCAGCTTAGGGGACAGTAGAGTCGGGAATGAGCAGTTCTTC CASSLGDSRVGNEQFF
- 19 many TRBJ2-3 TRBV12-3/TRBV12-4 TGTGCCAGCAGTTTTTGGATCCCAAGTGGGATGGAAATTGCAGATACGCAGTATTTT CASSFWIPSGMEIADTQYF
TRBD2 14 few TRBJ2-7 TRBV12-3/TRBV12-4 TGTGCCAGCAGATCCGGGACTAGCAACTACGAGCAGTACTTC CASRSGTSNYEQYF
TRBD2 19 many TRBJ2-2 TRBV2 TGTGCCAGCAGTGAACCTTCGTGGGAAGGCGGGAGGAGCGCCGGGGAGCTGTTTTTT CASSEPSWEGGRSAGELFF
TRBD2 14 many TRBJ2-3 TRBV2 TGTGCCAGCAGACGAGCGGGAGATTCAGATACGCAGTATTTT CASRRAGDSDTQYF
TRBD1 14 many TRBJ1-1 TRBV6-1 TGTGCCAGCACCCTACGGGACAGAAACACTGAAGCTTTCTTT CASTLRDRNTEAFF
- 13 few TRBJ2-7 TRBV20-1 TGCAGTGCTTGGCTCACTCTCTCCTACGAGCAGTACTTC CSAWLTLSYEQYF
TRBD2 16 - TRBJ2-1 TRBV18 TGTGCCAGCTCACCACTAGGACTAGCGGGGGTCAATGAGCAGTTCTTC CASSPLGLAGVNEQFF
- 16 few TRBJ1-3 TRBV5-1 TGCGCCAGCAGCCCCGGACAGTATCACTCTGGAAACACCATATATTTT CASSPGQYHSGNTIYF
- 14 - TRBJ2-7 TRBV25-1 TGTGCCAGCAGTGATCCGACAGGGAGGCGGGAGCAGTACTTC CASSDPTGRREQYF
- 13 - TRBJ2-5 TRBV2 TGTGCCAGCAGTGAGCTACCACCCTCGACCCAGTACTTC CASSELPPSTQYF
TRBD1 14 few TRBJ1-2 TRBV14 TGTGCCAGCAGCCCCTGGGACAGCAGCTATGGCTACACCTTC CASSPWDSSYGYTF
TRBD1 13 - TRBJ1-2 TRBV6-5 TGTGCCAGCAGTTACTCCAGGGGGTTTGGCTACACCTTC CASSYSRGFGYTF
- 15 - TRBJ2-7 TRBV4-1 TGCGCCAGCAGCCCCAACCAAGCCACTCCCTACGAGCAGTACTTC CASSPNQATPYEQYF
- 14 few TRBJ1-2 TRBV19 TGTGCCAGTAGTATATTATACCCTACAATTGGCTACACCTTC CASSILYPTIGYTF
- 13 few TRBJ1-2 TRBV2 TGTGCCAGCAGGCGGACAGAAAACTATGGCTACACCTTC CASRRTENYGYTF
TRBD1 17 few TRBJ2-5 TRBV25-1 TGTGCCAGCAGTGCCTACCGCCGGGACAGATTAAAAGAGACCCAGTACTTC CASSAYRRDRLKETQYF
TRBD1 15 - TRBJ2-1 TRBV4-1 TGCGCCAGCAGCCCGGACAGGGGGCTCAACAATGAGCAGTTCTTC CASSPDRGLNNEQFF
- 15 few TRBJ2-7 TRBV27 TGTGCCAGCAGTTCAACGGGTCGAAAACCCTACGAGCAGTACTTC CASSSTGRKPYEQYF
TRBD1 14 many TRBJ2-7 TRBV11-2 TGTGCCAGCAGCTTCCGACAGGGGCGGTTCGAGCAGTACTTC CASSFRQGRFEQYF
TRBD1 15 many TRBJ2-7 TRBV12-3/TRBV12-4 TGTGCCAGCAGTCGAGACAGGGGGCGCAACTACGAGCAGTACTTC CASSRDRGRNYEQYF
TRBD1 13 few TRBJ2-7 TRBV30 TGTGCCTGGGACGACGCTGGGACAGGGGAGCAGTACTTC CAWDDAGTGEQYF
- 11 few TRBJ2-1 TRBV12-5 TGTGCTAGTGGTTTAGGTTTGGAGCAGTTCTTC CASGLGLEQFF
- 14 many TRBJ2-3 TRBV11-3 TGTGCCAGCAGCGGGACACACAGCACAGATACGCAGTATTTT CASSGTHSTDTQYF